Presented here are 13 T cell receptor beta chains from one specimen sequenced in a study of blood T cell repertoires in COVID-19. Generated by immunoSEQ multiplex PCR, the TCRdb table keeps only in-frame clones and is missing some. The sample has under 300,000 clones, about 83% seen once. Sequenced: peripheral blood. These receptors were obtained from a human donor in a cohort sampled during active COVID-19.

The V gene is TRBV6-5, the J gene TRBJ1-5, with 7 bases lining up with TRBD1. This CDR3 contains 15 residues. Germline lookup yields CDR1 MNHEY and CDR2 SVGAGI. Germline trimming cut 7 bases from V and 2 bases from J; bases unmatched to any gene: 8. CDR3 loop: CASKRDRSGNQPQHF. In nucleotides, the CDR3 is TGTGCCAGCAAGAGGGACAGATCGGGCAATCAGCCCCAGCATTTT.

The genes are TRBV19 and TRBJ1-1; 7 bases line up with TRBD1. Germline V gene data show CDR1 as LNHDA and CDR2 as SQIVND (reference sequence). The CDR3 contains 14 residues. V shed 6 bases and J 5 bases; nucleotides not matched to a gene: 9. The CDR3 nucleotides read TGTGCCAGTAGAGGAGGGGACAGATTGACTGAAGCTTTCTTT. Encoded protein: CASRGGDRLTEAFF.

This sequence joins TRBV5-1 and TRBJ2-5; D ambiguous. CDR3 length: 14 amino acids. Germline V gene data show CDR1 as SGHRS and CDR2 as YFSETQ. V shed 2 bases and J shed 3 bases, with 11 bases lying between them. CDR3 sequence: CASSFVTQKETQYF. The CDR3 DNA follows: TGCGCCAGCAGCTTCGTGACTCAAAAAGAGACCCAGTACTTC.

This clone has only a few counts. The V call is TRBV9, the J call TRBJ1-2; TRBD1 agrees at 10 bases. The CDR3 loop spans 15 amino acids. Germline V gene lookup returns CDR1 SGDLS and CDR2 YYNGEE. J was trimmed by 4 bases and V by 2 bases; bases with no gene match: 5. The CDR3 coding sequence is TGTGCCAGCAGCGTGGGGACAGGGGAGGGCTATGGCTACACCTTC. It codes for CASSVGTGEGYGYTF.

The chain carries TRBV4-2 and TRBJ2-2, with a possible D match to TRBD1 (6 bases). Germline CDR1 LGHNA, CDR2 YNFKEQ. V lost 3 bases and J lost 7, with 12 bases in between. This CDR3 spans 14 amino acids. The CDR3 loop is CASSHSQGVGELFF. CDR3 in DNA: TGTGCCAGCAGCCATTCACAGGGTGTCGGGGAGCTGTTTTTT.

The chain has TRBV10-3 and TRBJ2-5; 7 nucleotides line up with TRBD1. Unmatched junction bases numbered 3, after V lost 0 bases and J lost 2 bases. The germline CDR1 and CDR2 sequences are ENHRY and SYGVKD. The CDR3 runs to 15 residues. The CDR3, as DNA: TGTGCCATCAGTGAGTCCCCGGGACAGCAAGAGACCCAGTACTTC. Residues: CAISESPGQQETQYF.

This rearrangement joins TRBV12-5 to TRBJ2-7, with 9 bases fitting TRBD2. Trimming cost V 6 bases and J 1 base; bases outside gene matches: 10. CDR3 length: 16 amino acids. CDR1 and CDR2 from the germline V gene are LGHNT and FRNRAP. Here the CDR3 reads CASGRSGTSRSYEQYF. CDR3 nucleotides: TGTGCTAGTGGACGAAGCGGGACTAGCCGTTCCTACGAGCAGTACTTC.

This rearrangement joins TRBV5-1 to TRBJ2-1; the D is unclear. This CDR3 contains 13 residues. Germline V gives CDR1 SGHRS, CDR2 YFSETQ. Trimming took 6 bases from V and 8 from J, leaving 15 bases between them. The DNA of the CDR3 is TGCGCCAGCACCCCGAGCGTTGGGTATGAGCAGTTCTTC. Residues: CASTPSVGYEQFF.

CDR3 amino acids: CASSWASHSPLHF. The CDR3 DNA reads TGTGCCAGCAGCTGGGCCTCGCATTCACCCCTCCACTTT. The rearrangement links TRBV3-1 (or the pseudogene TRBV3-2) to TRBJ1-6; D gene ambiguous. Trimming shortened V by 5 bases and J by 8 bases, and 10 bases separated the two germline ends. Looked up from germline, CDR1 is LGHDT and CDR2 is YNNKEL (reference sequence). The CDR3 runs 13 residues.

CDR3 bases: TGTGCCAGCAGTTACTACAGCCAAAGTAGTGTGAACACTGAAGCTTTCTTT. Translation: CASSYYSQSSVNTEAFF. The chain joins TRBV6-2 or TRBV6-3 to TRBJ1-1, with D uncertain. Trimming left V 1 base short and J 0 bases short, with 15 bases between. Germline V gives CDR1 MNHEY, CDR2 SVGEGT. This CDR3 comprises 17 residues.

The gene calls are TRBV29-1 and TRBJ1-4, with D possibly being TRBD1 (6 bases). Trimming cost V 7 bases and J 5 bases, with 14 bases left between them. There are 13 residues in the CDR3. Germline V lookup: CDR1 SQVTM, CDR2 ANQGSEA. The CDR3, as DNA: TGCAGCGCCTCAACAGGGATAAATGAAAAACTGTTTTTT. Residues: CSASTGINEKLFF.

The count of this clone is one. The CDR3 reads CASSPFRGESYEQYF. The CDR3 coding sequence is TGTGCCAGCAGCCCATTCAGGGGGGAGTCCTACGAGCAGTACTTC. The chain recombines TRBV3-1 (or the pseudogene TRBV3-2) with TRBJ2-7, with D possibly matching TRBD1 (7 bases). The CDR3 totals 15 residues. Germline-derived CDR1 and CDR2 are LGHDT and YNNKEL (reference sequence). V lost 4 bases, J lost 1 base, and 14 bases lay in between.

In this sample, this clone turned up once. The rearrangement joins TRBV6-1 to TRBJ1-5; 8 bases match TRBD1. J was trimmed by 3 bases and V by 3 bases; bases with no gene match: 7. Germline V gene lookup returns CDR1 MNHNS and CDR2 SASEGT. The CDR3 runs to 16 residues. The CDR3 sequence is CASSEDRVYSNQPQHF. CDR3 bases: TGTGCCAGCAGTGAGGACAGGGTCTATTCCAATCAGCCCCAGCATTTT.